This entry features one T cell receptor (beta chain) sequence. Its antigen is still unknown. The sample originates from a study of CD8 T cells in ankylosing spondylitis. Study-level results: A TCR beta motif made of under 10 highly homologous variants seemed typical of ankylosing spondylitis blood.

Germline CDR1 and CDR2: MNHEY and SMNVEV (reference sequence). The CDR3 length is 13 residues. V lost 5 bases, J lost 4 bases, and 11 bases lay in between. From the 5' RACE reads, TCRdb called clonotypes with MiXCR, one entry per CDR3 protein. The data contain some 840,000 distinct CDR3 sequences, approximately 12% of them singletons. Material for sequencing was blood, either unsorted or a sorted T cell fraction (not recorded which). This chain joins TRBV27 and TRBJ1-2; D is perhaps TRBD1 (6 bases). This sequence originates from a male donor with ankylosing spondylitis. The CDR3 reads CASSPGGIYGYTF. CDR3 sequence (DNA): TGTGCCAGCAGTCCGGGGGGCATCTATGGCTACACCTTC.